The 30 T cell receptor beta chains given below trace back to one sample, sequenced in a study of T cells in women clearing cervical HPV infection. The data were produced by immunoSEQ multiplex PCR, yet TCRdb's version contains in-frame clones alone and is incomplete. Listed are some 40,000 clones; 6.4% falls within the top ten. Sequencing input: blood buffy coat. The origin of the receptors is a woman aged 18 to 75 with a cervical HPV16 infection that either progressed to CIN3+ or cleared (not recorded which).

Of note for this clone: The observed sequence ends 3 residues before the CDR3 terminus, with the missing tail filled in from the germline J gene. The chain links TRBV20-1 to TRBJ2-1; 10 bases match TRBD1. Germline values: CDR1 DFQATT, CDR2 SNEGSKA (reference sequence). This CDR3 has 14 residues. The J segment lost 7 bases and the V segment lost 5 bases, leaving 8 bases of the junction unmatched. The CDR3 sequence: CSAQSGTGENEQFF. The sequenced CDR3 bases are TGCAGTGCTCAATCCGGGACAGGGGAGAATGAG.

Details on this clone: The read ends 3 residues shy of where the CDR3 ends; the end is completed using the germline J gene. V usage is TRBV7-2 and J usage is TRBJ1-2; tentatively, D is TRBD1 (6 bases). Germline-derived CDR1 and CDR2 are SGHTA and FQGNSA. Trimming took 5 bases from V and 0 from J, leaving 13 bases between them. This CDR3 has 15 amino acids. CDR3 residues: CASSKDSAANYGYTF. The CDR3 DNA, read in part, is TGTGCCAGCAGCAAGGACAGTGCAGCTAACTATGGC.

Details on this clone: The read halts 3 residues ahead of the CDR3 end, with the missing end drawn from the germline J gene. This chain connects TRBV20-1 to TRBJ2-5, with D perhaps TRBD1 (6 bases). Deletions cut 3 bases from V and 3 bases from J, with 8 bases between. Germline V gene lookup returns CDR1 DFQATT and CDR2 SNEGSKA (reference sequence). The CDR3 sequence is 12 residues long. This chain's CDR3 is CSARSGEETQYF. The DNA read from the CDR3 is TGCAGTGCTAGGTCAGGGGAAGAGACC.

Comments on this clone: The CDR3 end lies 3 residues beyond the end of the read and is filled in from the germline J gene. The chain joins TRBV7-2 to TRBJ1-5; D might be TRBD1 (5 bases). The CDR3 is 14 residues long. Trimming took 2 bases from V and 3 from J, leaving 8 bases between them. Germline CDR1 SGHTA, CDR2 FQGNSA. CDR3 DNA, as far as it was read: TGTGCCAGCAGCTTACTACAGGTCAATCAGCCC. Encoded protein: CASSLLQVNQP. The whole CDR3 reads CASSLLQVNQPQHF.

About this clone itself: The read finishes 3 residues shy of the CDR3 end, and the germline J gene is used to complete it. The V gene is TRBV7-9, the J gene TRBJ2-2, with 9 bases aligning to TRBD1. Germline V lookup: CDR1 SEHNR, CDR2 FQNEAQ (reference sequence). This CDR3 comprises 15 residues. Trimming removed 5 bases from V and 4 bases from J; junction bases left unmatched: 5. The covered CDR3 bases are TGTGCCAGCAGCCGGACAGGGGAAGGCACCGGGGAG. This gives the protein CASSRTGEGTGE. The entire CDR3 protein is CASSRTGEGTGELFF.

A remark on this clone: Coverage ceases 3 residues before the CDR3 finishes, and the germline J gene fills in the end. The chain employs TRBV19 and TRBJ1-1; tentatively, D is TRBD1 (6 bases). The CDR3 extends over 15 amino acids. Germline V CDR1 and CDR2: LNHDA, SQIVND (reference sequence). V lost 5 bases to trimming and J lost 2 bases, with 15 bases between them. CDR3 residues: CASSVKGQTNTEAFF. The covered CDR3 bases are TGTGCCAGTAGTGTTAAGGGACAAACTAACACTGAA.

Note on this clone: The CDR3 extends 3 residues past the end of the read, so its final part is completed from the germline J gene. The chain combines TRBV7-2 with TRBJ2-4; 7 bases align to TRBD2. CDR3 length: 13 amino acids. CDR1 and CDR2 from the germline V gene are SGHTA and FQGNSA. CDR3 bases read: TGTGCCAGCAGTCCCGCCGGGGAGGGTGGT. Its translation is CASSPAGEGG. The whole CDR3 reads CASSPAGEGGQYF.

On this clone: The read terminates 3 residues ahead of where the CDR3 ends, so the germline J gene completes it. The rearrangement joins TRBV20-1 to TRBJ1-2; D gene ambiguous. This CDR3 has 17 amino acids. CDR1 and CDR2 (germline): DFQATT, SNEGSKA (reference sequence). The CDR3 region is CSARVFPLGLAGETYTF. Incomplete CDR3 DNA: TGCAGTGCTAGAGTATTCCCTCTAGGACTAGCTGGGGAGACC.

On this clone: The read terminates 3 residues before the CDR3 end, so the remaining end is supplied by the germline J gene. This chain links TRBV5-5 with TRBJ2-1; a weak D match, TRBD2 (5 bases). Germline V CDR1 and CDR2: SGHKS, YYEKEE (reference sequence). This CDR3 comprises 12 residues. Trimming left V 4 bases short and J 9 bases short, with 11 bases between. The CDR3 loop is CASSPWTGEQFF. The part of the CDR3 DNA that was read is TGTGCCAGCAGCCCTTGGACTGGTGAG.

On this clone itself: The sequence runs out 3 residues before the end of the CDR3; the remainder is reconstructed from the germline J gene. The rearrangement joins TRBV7-9 to TRBJ2-7; D is possibly TRBD2 (6 bases). The CDR3 loop spans 15 amino acids. V was pared by 5 bases and J by 5 bases, with 19 bases between. CDR1 SEHNR and CDR2 FQNEAQ come from the germline V gene (reference sequence). The CDR3: CASSHAGLEGHEQYF. The DNA read from the CDR3 is TGTGCCAGCAGCCACGCGGGGCTCGAGGGCCACGAG.

On this clone itself: The read is 3 residues too short to cover the CDR3 end, so that end is filled in from the germline J gene. The rearrangement joins TRBV18 to TRBJ2-2; D possibly corresponds to TRBD1 (5 bases). The CDR3 has 14 amino acids. Germline V gives CDR1 KGHSH, CDR2 LQKENI. The part of the CDR3 DNA that was read is TGTGCCAGCTCACCAATCGACAGTGATGAAAAG. Translation: CASSPIDSDEK. The complete CDR3 sequence is CASSPIDSDEKLFF.

A note on this clone: Read data end 3 residues before the CDR3 end; the end is taken from the germline J gene. The chain employs TRBV30 and TRBJ1-1; TRBD1 might be the D (6 bases). Per germline, CDR1 GTSNPN and CDR2 SVGIG (reference sequence). The CDR3 spans 12 residues. The part of the CDR3 DNA that was read is TGTGCCTGGGACCTGGGGGCAGGGGAA. Translating gives CAWDLGAGE. The CDR3 in its entirety is CAWDLGAGEAFF.

Comment on this clone: The read stops 3 residues short of the end of the CDR3; the missing end is completed from the germline J gene. The chain employs TRBV5-6 and TRBJ2-7; the D call may be TRBD1 or TRBD2 (7 bases each). Trimming took off 6 bases at V and 6 bases at J, with 16 bases between the two ends. From germline, CDR1 is SGHDT and CDR2 YYEEEE. The CDR3 is 13 residues long. Partial CDR3 DNA: TGTGCCAGCAACCCAACAGGGGAGGGCGAG. Protein product: CASNPTGEGE. The whole CDR3 reads CASNPTGEGEQYF.

A word on this clone: The CDR3 extends 3 residues past the end of the read, so its final part is completed from the germline J gene. The rearrangement uses TRBV19 and TRBJ2-3; 7 bases match TRBD1. The CDR3 length is 15 residues. From germline, CDR1 is LNHDA and CDR2 SQIVND (reference sequence). The CDR3 reads CASSPWGQYNQPQYF. CDR3 bases read: TGTGCCAGTAGCCCCTGGGGACAGTACAATCAGCCG.

Comment on this clone: From the germline J gene comes the end of the CDR3, since the read stops 3 residues before it. The chain carries TRBV5-6 and TRBJ2-1; TRBD2 matches at 8 bases. The junction had 4 bases not matched to a gene; V was cut back by 2 bases and J by 3 bases. The CDR3 is 15 residues long. Germline assignment: CDR1 SGHDT and CDR2 YYEEEE. The CDR3 spells CASSLLADIYNEQFF. The part of the CDR3 DNA that was read is TGTGCCAGCAGCTTACTAGCGGACATCTACAATGAG.

In the case of this clone: The CDR3 extends 3 residues past the end of the read, so its final part is completed from the germline J gene. The V and J genes are TRBV7-3 and TRBJ1-4; perhaps TRBD1 as D (6 bases). The CDR3 is 15 amino acids. The germline V gene has CDR1 SGHTA and CDR2 FQGTGA. The CDR3 spells CASSLRGQGNSPLFF. The part of the CDR3 DNA that was read is TGTGCCAGCAGCTTAAGGGGGCAGGGTAATTCACCA.

This clone shows up as medium-sized by frequency. The read terminates 3 residues before the CDR3 end, so the remaining end is supplied by the germline J gene. The chain joins TRBV7-8 to TRBJ2-3; 7 nucleotides agree with TRBD2. The trim removed 2 bases at V and 5 bases at J, leaving 4 bases unmatched. The germline CDR1 and CDR2 sequences are SGHVS and FQNEAQ. The CDR3 spans 14 residues. Partial CDR3 DNA: TGTGCCAGCAGCTTATTGGTAGCGGGAGATACG. Its translation is CASSLLVAGDT. The full CDR3 protein reads CASSLLVAGDTQYF. Together with reference TRBV7-8 and TRBJ2-3, the CDR3 gives the full variable domain: GAGVSQSPRYKVAKRGQDVALRCDPISGHVSLFWYQQALGQGPEFLTYFQNEAQLDKSGLPSDRFFAERPEGSVSTLKIQRTQQEDSAVYLCASSLLVAGDTQYFGPGTRLTVL.

On this clone: The read terminates 3 residues before the CDR3 end, so the remaining end is supplied by the germline J gene. The chain joins TRBV30 to TRBJ1-1; no reliable D call. Germline assignment: CDR1 GTSNPN and CDR2 SVGIG (reference sequence). CDR3 length: 12 residues. V was pared by 3 bases and J by 7 bases, with 12 bases between. The DNA read from the CDR3 is TGTGCCTGGAGGCCCGGTCCGTTTGAA. Residues: CAWRPGPFE. The whole CDR3 reads CAWRPGPFEAFF.

As concerns this clone: The read ends 3 residues early relative to the CDR3; the germline J gene fills the gap. The chain couples TRBV7-2 to TRBJ1-2; D perhaps matches TRBD1 (6 bases). The V gene's germline CDR1 is SGHTA and CDR2 FQGNSA. This CDR3 is built from 13 residues. V was pared by 3 bases and J by 4 bases, with 9 bases between. The covered CDR3 bases are TGTGCCAGCAGCTTTGGACAGCCCTATGGC. Translated: CASSFGQPYG. The full CDR3 protein reads CASSFGQPYGYTF.

Notes on this clone: Read sequence stops 3 residues before the CDR3 end, and the germline J gene provides the missing end. This sequence joins TRBV20-1 and TRBJ2-1; 7 bases align to TRBD2. Trimming removed 2 bases from V and 4 bases from J; junction bases left unmatched: 8. Looked up from germline, CDR1 is DFQATT and CDR2 is SNEGSKA (reference sequence). The CDR3 is made up of 15 amino acids. CDR3 DNA, as far as it was read: TGCAGTGCTAGATCCGGCAGCGGGACGTACAATGAG. Protein product: CSARSGSGTYNE. The full CDR3 protein is CSARSGSGTYNEQFF.

Comments on this clone: The DNA ends 3 residues before the CDR3 does, and the rest of the CDR3 is filled in from the germline J gene. The rearrangement joins TRBV20-1 to TRBJ2-5, with 10 bases identical to TRBD1. The germline V gene encodes CDR1 DFQATT and CDR2 SNEGSKA (reference sequence). The J segment lost 4 bases and the V segment lost 5 bases, leaving 22 bases of the junction unmatched. The CDR3 contains 19 residues. CDR3 DNA (partial): TGCAGTGCTCCCCTTCAAGGACAGGGGGTTGTCTTGGGGCGAGAGACC. Amino acid sequence: CSAPLQGQGVVLGRET. The complete CDR3 sequence is CSAPLQGQGVVLGRETQYF.

Concerning this clone: The CDR3 is cut off 3 residues early in the read; its end comes from the germline J gene. The rearrangement uses TRBV19 and TRBJ2-3; TRBD1 is a possible D gene (6 bases). The CDR3 sequence is 16 residues long. Germline CDR1 and CDR2: LNHDA and SQIVND (reference sequence). CDR3 sequence reads: CASSTGRGESNQPQYF. Partial CDR3 DNA: TGTGCCAGTAGTACGGGCAGGGGAGAAAGCAATCAGCCG. The full variable domain, completed using reference TRBV19 and TRBJ2-3, is DGGITQSPKYLFRKEGQNVTLSCEQNLNHDAMYWYRQDPGQGLRLIYYSQIVNDFQKGDIAEGYSVSREKKESFPLTVTSAQKNPTAFYLCASSTGRGESNQPQYFGPGTRLTVL.

As regards this clone: The missing CDR3 end, 3 residues past where the read stops, is filled in from the germline J gene. This specimen includes other DNA sequences encoding the same CDR3. This rearrangement joins TRBV20-1 to TRBJ1-5, with a possible D match to TRBD1 (6 bases). This CDR3 has 14 amino acids. CDR1 is DFQATT and CDR2 is SNEGSKA in the germline V gene (reference sequence). V shed 6 bases and J shed 0 bases, with 12 bases lying between them. The DNA read from the CDR3 is TGCAGTGCCCAACAGGGATCTAGCAATCAGCCC. It translates to CSAQQGSSNQP. The entire CDR3 protein is CSAQQGSSNQPQHF.

A word on this clone: Read sequence stops 3 residues before the CDR3 end, and the germline J gene provides the missing end. This chain links TRBV19 with TRBJ1-1, with TRBD1 matching over 9 bases. The V gene's germline CDR1 is LNHDA and CDR2 SQIVND (reference sequence). The CDR3 contains 14 residues. Unmatched junction bases numbered 7, after V lost 7 bases and J lost 4 bases. This CDR3 is CASTRDRDSTEAFF. Partial CDR3 DNA: TGTGCCAGTACCCGGGACAGGGATAGCACTGAA.

Details on this clone: The read gets to within 3 residues of the CDR3 end, and the germline J gene fills in the rest. The chain couples TRBV29-1 to TRBJ2-5; tentatively, D is TRBD1 (6 bases). The CDR3 contains 16 residues. V dropped 7 bases and J dropped 2 bases, with 23 bases sitting between them. Germline CDR1 SQVTM, CDR2 ANQGSEA. The CDR3 sequence: CSAGARDIQNQETQYF. The sequenced part of the CDR3 DNA is TGCAGCGCCGGAGCCCGGGACATCCAAAATCAAGAGACC. Looking up the rest from reference TRBV29-1 and TRBJ2-5 gives the full variable domain: SAVISQKPSRDICQRGTSLTIQCQVDSQVTMMFWYRQQPGQSLTLIATANQGSEATYESGFVIDKFPISRPNLTFSTLTVSNMSPEDSSIYLCSAGARDIQNQETQYFGPGTRLLVL.

On this clone: Coverage ceases 3 residues before the CDR3 finishes, and the germline J gene fills in the end. This rearrangement joins TRBV19 to TRBJ1-1; D is uncertain. Germline V gene data show CDR1 as LNHDA and CDR2 as SQIVND (reference sequence). Trimming left V 7 bases short and J 5 bases short, with 11 bases between. The CDR3 runs 12 residues. This chain's CDR3 is CASKWRGTEAFF. The sequenced part of the CDR3 DNA is TGTGCCAGTAAATGGCGGGGTACTGAA.

As for this clone: The read ends 3 residues before the CDR3 terminus; that terminus is restored from the germline J gene. The V and J genes are TRBV5-1 and TRBJ1-1; 8 nucleotides agree with TRBD1. The germline CDR1 and CDR2 sequences are SGHRS and YFSETQ. This CDR3 comprises 14 residues. Trimming at V came to 4 bases and at J to 7 bases, leaving 9 bases not matched to a gene. This CDR3 is CASSTTGVQGEAFF. CDR3 bases read: TGCGCCAGCAGCACGACAGGGGTGCAGGGTGAA.

For this clone: The CDR3 extends 3 residues past the end of the read, so its final part is completed from the germline J gene. The chain joins TRBV18 to TRBJ2-2; the match to TRBD1 covers 10 bases. The V gene's germline CDR1 is KGHSH and CDR2 LQKENI. This CDR3 contains 15 residues. Trimming cost V 5 bases and J 5 bases; bases outside gene matches: 5. The CDR3 spells CASSSDRGLTGELFF. CDR3 DNA (partial): TGTGCCAGCTCATCCGACAGGGGGCTTACCGGGGAG.

Turning to this clone: The read falls 3 residues short of the CDR3 end, and the missing part is taken from the germline J gene. The rearrangement links TRBV28 to TRBJ1-1; 7 bases match TRBD1. There are 14 residues in the CDR3. CDR1 and CDR2 (germline): MDHEN, SYDVKM. J gave up 5 bases and V 4 bases, and 7 bases lay outside the gene matches. CDR3: CASSWGQRGTEAFF. CDR3 DNA, as far as it was read: TGTGCCAGCAGTTGGGGACAGAGGGGAACTGAA.

Notes on this clone: The read halts 3 residues ahead of the CDR3 end, with the missing end drawn from the germline J gene. The genes are TRBV19 and TRBJ2-2, with TRBD2 identical over 7 bases. J lost 1 base, V lost 10 bases, and 9 bases had no gene match. Germline CDR1 is LNHDA and CDR2 is SQIVND (reference sequence). The CDR3 has 15 residues. Incomplete CDR3 DNA: TGTGCCACCACTTTGGGGGGGTGGAACACCGGGGAG. Translating it yields CATTLGGWNTGE. The whole CDR3 reads CATTLGGWNTGELFF. Supplemented by reference TRBV19 and TRBJ2-2, the full variable domain reads DGGITQSPKYLFRKEGQNVTLSCEQNLNHDAMYWYRQDPGQGLRLIYYSQIVNDFQKGDIAEGYSVSREKKESFPLTVTSAQKNPTAFYLCATTLGGWNTGELFFGEGSRLTVL.